These 24 T cell receptor beta chains were sequenced from one sample in a study of OX40 agonist ivuxolimab in advanced cancers. The assay was immunoSEQ multiplex PCR, and TCRdb's table has in-frame clones only and misses some. The sample lists 79,000 or so clones, roughly 85% occurring once. The sample consisted of CD4+ or CD8+ T cells sorted from blood, taken in a trial of the OX40 agonist ivuxolimab. Source of these receptors: an adult with an advanced solid tumor such as melanoma, head and neck, liver or kidney cancer.

Remarks on this clone: This sample also contains other DNA sequences that code for the same CDR3. The chain recombines TRBV5-4 with TRBJ1-1; D not resolved. The ends were cut back, 0 bases at V and 0 bases at J, with 3 bases in the middle. The V gene's germline CDR1 is SGHNT and CDR2 YYREEE (reference sequence). The CDR3 has 13 amino acids. The CDR3 DNA reads as TGTGCCAGCAGCTTGGCACTGAACACTGAAGCTTTCTTT. It codes for CASSLALNTEAFF.

The V call is TRBV18, the J call TRBJ1-5, with 12 bases that match TRBD1. The CDR3 is 15 residues long. After removal of 4 bases from V and 6 bases from J, the junction contained 4 bases not matched to a gene. Germline lookup yields CDR1 KGHSH and CDR2 LQKENI. The CDR3 DNA follows: TGTGCCAGCTCACAAGGGACAGGGGGCTCTCAGCCCCAGCATTTT. This gives the protein CASSQGTGGSQPQHF.

The chain employs TRBV2 and TRBJ1-5; 11 bases line up with TRBD1. Germline V gene data show CDR1 as SNHLY and CDR2 as FYNNEI. The CDR3 is 15 amino acids. The J segment lost 3 bases and the V segment lost 7 bases, leaving 5 bases of the junction unmatched. The CDR3 nucleotides are TGTGCCAGCAAGAGGGACAGGGGGATCAATCAGCCCCAGCATTTT. It is translated as CASKRDRGINQPQHF.

This chain uses TRBV18 with TRBJ2-7, with D maybe TRBD1 (6 bases). Looked up from germline, CDR1 is KGHSH and CDR2 is LQKENI. Trimming took off 2 bases at V and 0 bases at J, with 14 bases between the two ends. The CDR3 totals 16 residues. Written as DNA, the CDR3 is TGTGCCAGCTCACCAACCGGGACACCTATCTCCTACGAGCAGTACTTC. Residues: CASSPTGTPISYEQYF.

J is TRBJ2-2 and V is TRBV7-9; the D gene is possibly TRBD2 (6 bases). The CDR3 sequence is 16 residues long. Trimming took off 4 bases at V and 7 bases at J, with 19 bases between the two ends. Germline loops: CDR1 SEHNR, CDR2 FQNEAQ (reference sequence). The CDR3 spells CASSWEVGLGSGELFF. The CDR3 region has the DNA TGTGCCAGCAGCTGGGAAGTCGGGCTCGGGAGCGGGGAGCTGTTTTTT.

The chain joins TRBV6-5 to TRBJ2-7, with 11 bases matching TRBD2. The germline V gene encodes CDR1 MNHEY and CDR2 SVGAGI. V lost 7 bases, J lost 3 bases, and 5 bases stayed unmatched. This CDR3 is built from 14 residues. The CDR3 sequence is CASIRSGGDYEQYF. CDR3 bases: TGTGCCAGCATTCGTAGCGGGGGGGACTACGAGCAGTACTTC.

The chain combines TRBV19 with TRBJ2-1; D is perhaps TRBD1 (6 bases). Germline CDR1 reads LNHDA; CDR2 reads SQIVND (reference sequence). Trimming left V 1 base short and J 5 bases short, with 15 bases between. This CDR3 is 16 amino acids long. The DNA for the CDR3 is TGTGCCAGTAGTATAGTGGGGGCAGGCTCGCACAATGAGCAGTTCTTC. This sequence encodes CASSIVGAGSHNEQFF.

The chain is built from TRBV6-6 and TRBJ2-3, with TRBD2 matching 10 bases. Per germline, CDR1 MNHNY and CDR2 SVGAGI (reference sequence). This CDR3 comprises 14 residues. The V segment lost 8 bases and the J segment 2 bases; nucleotides outside the gene matches: 4. CDR3 loop: CASQRGGTTDTQYF. As DNA, the CDR3 is TGTGCCAGCCAGCGGGGGGGCACCACAGATACGCAGTATTTT.

The V call is TRBV11-2, the J call TRBJ1-2; D gene ambiguous. Trimming left V 3 bases short and J 3 bases short, with 11 bases between. The CDR3 covers 14 residues. Germline lookup yields CDR1 SGHAT and CDR2 FQNNGV. CDR3 loop: CASSLPIGDYGYTF. CDR3 sequence (DNA): TGTGCCAGCAGCTTGCCAATTGGGGACTATGGCTACACCTTC.

This CDR3 reads CASSLVQGSSYEQYF. In DNA form, the CDR3 reads TGTGCCAGCAGCTTAGTACAGGGGAGCTCCTACGAGCAGTACTTC. V usage is TRBV11-2 and J usage is TRBJ2-7; 7 nucleotides match TRBD1. CDR1 and CDR2 (germline): SGHAT, FQNNGV. With V trimmed by 1 base and J by 0 bases, 3 bases remained unmatched. The CDR3 consists of 15 residues.

This chain uses TRBV19 with TRBJ1-1, with a possible D match to TRBD1 (6 bases). The CDR3 is made up of 16 amino acids. Per germline, CDR1 LNHDA and CDR2 SQIVND (reference sequence). Trimming pared 9 bases from V and 0 bases from J, leaving 20 bases between. The CDR3 DNA reads TGTGCCAGACCGGAACAGGACAGTAAAATGAACACTGAAGCTTTCTTT. Translation gives CARPEQDSKMNTEAFF.

V gene TRBV7-8 combines with J gene TRBJ1-3, with 7 positions matching TRBD1. Germline V CDR1 and CDR2: SGHVS, FQNEAQ. The CDR3 consists of 13 residues. Trimming at V came to 4 bases and at J to 3 bases, leaving 0 bases not matched to a gene. CDR3 protein: CASSWDSGNTIYF. CDR3 DNA sequence: TGTGCCAGCAGCTGGGACAGTGGAAACACCATATATTTT.

The rearrangement uses TRBV5-1 and TRBJ2-7; TRBD1 or TRBD2 may be the D gene (5 bases each). The V end lost 3 bases, the J end lost 6 bases, and 10 bases lay between the germline ends. This CDR3 is 12 amino acids long. The V gene's germline CDR1 is SGHRS and CDR2 YFSETQ. The CDR3 DNA follows: TGCGCCAGCAGCTACGATGGGACCGAGCAGTACTTC. The encoded protein is CASSYDGTEQYF.

The V call is TRBV7-3, the J call TRBJ2-5; possibly TRBD2 for D (5 bases). V lost 1 base and J 5 bases, leaving 14 bases between the germline ends. The CDR3 is 15 residues long. The V gene's germline CDR1 is SGHTA and CDR2 FQGTGA. The CDR3 DNA reads as TGTGCCAGCAGCTTAAGGCCGGGAATGGGGGAGACCCAGTACTTC. This codes for CASSLRPGMGETQYF.

This rearrangement joins TRBV28 to TRBJ1-2; 8 bases map to TRBD1. V was clipped by 5 bases and J by 4 bases; unmatched bases: 9. Germline loops: CDR1 MDHEN, CDR2 SYDVKM. CDR3 size: 15 residues. CDR3 region: CASSPMTGVGYGYTF. The DNA of the CDR3 is TGTGCCAGCAGTCCCATGACAGGGGTTGGCTATGGCTACACCTTC.

The chain uses TRBV7-6 and TRBJ2-2; possible D gene TRBD1, 6 bases. V shed 2 bases and J shed 4 bases, with 8 bases lying between them. The V gene's germline CDR1 is SGHVS and CDR2 FNYEAQ. The CDR3 length is 14 residues. The CDR3 sequence is CASSLIRGTGELFF. For the CDR3, the DNA is TGTGCCAGCAGCTTAATCAGGGGCACCGGGGAGCTGTTTTTT.

This clone was found a few times. The chain links TRBV7-2 to TRBJ1-4; D gene unclear. The CDR3 sequence is 14 residues long. Trimming took 1 base from V and 5 from J, leaving 8 bases between them. Germline V gene lookup returns CDR1 SGHTA and CDR2 FQGNSA. CDR3 nucleotide sequence: TGTGCCAGCAGCTTAGGCCGGGCGAATGAAAAACTGTTTTTT. It codes for CASSLGRANEKLFF.

The chain carries TRBV30 and TRBJ1-1; 7 bases line up with TRBD1. Germline V CDR1 and CDR2: GTSNPN, SVGIG (reference sequence). Trimming cost V 3 bases and J 0 bases; bases outside gene matches: 7. This CDR3 contains 15 residues. The chain's CDR3 is CAWSTRGRMNTEAFF. The CDR3 DNA is TGTGCCTGGAGCACAAGGGGGCGAATGAACACTGAAGCTTTCTTT. The variable domain in full, with the rest retrieved from reference TRBV30 and TRBJ1-1, is SQTIHQWPATLVQPVGSPLSLECTVEGTSNPNLYWYRQAAGRGLQLLFYSVGIGQISSEVPQNLSASRPQDRQFILSSKKLLLSDSGFYLCAWSTRGRMNTEAFFGQGTRLTVV.

The rearrangement uses TRBV5-1 and TRBJ1-1; the D is unclear. CDR1 and CDR2 (germline): SGHRS, YFSETQ. V was cut by 0 bases and J by 6 bases, with 15 bases left in between. The CDR3 is 15 residues long. The DNA of the CDR3 is TGCGCCAGCAGCTTGGGGGTTTCAGGAGTTTCTGAAGCTTTCTTT. Amino acids: CASSLGVSGVSEAFF. The full variable domain, with the rest looked up from reference TRBV5-1 and TRBJ1-1, is KAGVTQTPRYLIKTRGQQVTLSCSPISGHRSVSWYQQTPGQGLQFLFEYFSETQRNKGNFPGRFSGRQFSNSRSEMNVSTLELGDSALYLCASSLGVSGVSEAFFGQGTRLTVV.

The table lists this clone with a count of one. Other DNA variants within this sample encode the same CDR3. This chain uses TRBV7-9 with TRBJ2-3, with D unresolved. The V and J ends lost 3 bases and 0 bases respectively, with 10 bases between them. The CDR3 loop spans 15 amino acids. Germline assignment: CDR1 SEHNR and CDR2 FQNEAQ (reference sequence). The DNA of the CDR3 is TGTGCCAGCAGCTTTAGGGCCCCTAGCACAGATACGCAGTATTTT. Translation gives CASSFRAPSTDTQYF. Looking up the rest from reference TRBV7-9 and TRBJ2-3 gives the full variable domain: DTGVSQNPRHKITKRGQNVTFRCDPISEHNRLYWYRQTLGQGPEFLTYFQNEAQLEKSRLLSDRFSAERPKGSFSTLEIQRTEQGDSAMYLCASSFRAPSTDTQYFGPGTRLTVL.

The rearrangement joins TRBV9 to TRBJ2-5; 7 bases fit TRBD2. The CDR3 totals 15 residues. Germline lookup yields CDR1 SGDLS and CDR2 YYNGEE. The V gene end was trimmed by 4 bases and the J gene end by 5 bases; junction bases not matched to a gene: 11. The CDR3 protein is CASSSRTSIGETQYF. The CDR3, as DNA: TGTGCCAGCAGCTCACGGACTAGTATTGGGGAGACCCAGTACTTC.

V gene TRBV29-1 combines with J gene TRBJ1-1; D is unresolved. V shed 7 bases and J shed 5 bases, with 11 bases lying between them. This CDR3 contains 11 residues. Germline CDR1 reads SQVTM; CDR2 reads ANQGSEA. The CDR3 loop is CSARIETEAFF. As DNA, the CDR3 is TGCAGCGCCCGTATAGAGACTGAAGCTTTCTTT. Full variable domain (outside the CDR3, taken from reference TRBV29-1 and TRBJ1-1): SAVISQKPSRDICQRGTSLTIQCQVDSQVTMMFWYRQQPGQSLTLIATANQGSEATYESGFVIDKFPISRPNLTFSTLTVSNMSPEDSSIYLCSARIETEAFFGQGTRLTVV.

V gene TRBV18 combines with J gene TRBJ2-7, with D possibly TRBD2 on 6 matching bases. The CDR3 sequence is 15 residues long. Germline V gene data show CDR1 as KGHSH and CDR2 as LQKENI. V lost 0 bases to trimming and J lost 1 base, with 10 bases between them. CDR3 region: CASSPPTGESYEQYF. The CDR3 coding sequence is TGTGCCAGCTCACCACCGACGGGAGAATCCTACGAGCAGTACTTC. The full variable domain, in which reference TRBV18 and TRBJ2-7 provide the parts outside the CDR3, is NAGVMQNPRHLVRRRGQEARLRCSPMKGHSHVYWYRQLPEEGLKFMVYLQKENIIDESGMPKERFSAEFPKEGPSILRIQQVVRGDSAAYFCASSPPTGESYEQYFGPGTRLTVT.

The chain joins TRBV5-8 to TRBJ2-7; 7 bases are shared with TRBD1. The CDR3 is made up of 14 amino acids. Germline loops: CDR1 SGHTS, CDR2 YDEGEE. The ends lost 4 bases at V and 6 bases at J; junction bases unmatched: 10. The CDR3 loop reads CASSRRTGTTEQYF. Here the CDR3 DNA reads TGTGCCAGCAGCAGGCGGACAGGCACTACCGAGCAGTACTTC.